A single sample gave rise to the 15 T cell receptor beta chains below, sequenced in a study of post-analysis software for immune sequencing data. Regarding the study as a whole: Controls showed lower frequencies than patients for a handful of TRBV segments, and TRBV5-6, TRBV5-1 and TRBV20-1 were among these.

These receptors' targets are unknown. Built from TCR beta cDNA, the libraries had unique molecular identifiers in them. TCRdb re-called the PCR reads with MiXCR, one entry per CDR3 protein. Of about 540,000 distinct CDR3 sequences listed, 34% were seen once; the top ten hold under 7%. Input material: blood. Receptors originate from a girl younger than 18 with multiple sclerosis.

This clonotype was found once. This chain uses TRBV20-1 with TRBJ2-5; 10 bases map to TRBD2. The germline V gene encodes CDR1 DFQATT and CDR2 SNEGSKA (reference sequence). This CDR3 spans 17 amino acids. The J segment lost 5 bases and the V segment lost 0 bases, leaving 12 bases of the junction unmatched. CDR3 coding DNA: TGCAGTGCTAGAGATTTTTCTAGCGGGGGCCTCTTGGAGACCCAGTACTTC. Encoded protein: CSARDFSSGGLLETQYF.

This chain joins TRBV5-6 and TRBJ2-2; possibly TRBD1 for D (6 bases). Germline V gene data show CDR1 as SGHDT and CDR2 as YYEEEE. This CDR3 region has 15 residues. With 4 bases removed from V and 1 base from J, the gap between germline ends came to 11 bases. The CDR3 DNA reads TGTGCCAGCAGCCGGACAGACGTGAACACCGGGGAGCTGTTTTTT. Translation gives CASSRTDVNTGELFF. The full variable domain, completed using reference TRBV5-6 and TRBJ2-2, is DAGVTQSPTHLIKTRGQQVTLRCSPKSGHDTVSWYQQALGQGPQFIFQYYEEEERQRGNFPDRFSGHQFPNYSSELNVNALLLGDSALYLCASSRTDVNTGELFFGEGSRLTVL.

CDR3 DNA: TGTGCCAGCTCACGGCCGACAGGATCCTACGAGCAGTACTTC. Translation gives CASSRPTGSYEQYF. The chain employs TRBV18 and TRBJ2-7; a possible D gene is TRBD1 (6 bases). Per germline, CDR1 KGHSH and CDR2 LQKENI. The V and J ends lost 4 bases and 1 base respectively, with 11 bases between them. CDR3 length equals 14 residues.

The chain combines TRBV5-1 with TRBJ2-4; the match to TRBD2 covers 13 bases. V lost 4 bases to trimming and J lost 0 bases; unmatched junction nucleotides: 7. Germline V CDR1 and CDR2: SGHRS, YFSETQ. The CDR3 is 18 residues long. CDR3 in amino acids: CASSPGTSGTLAKNIQYF. CDR3 DNA sequence: TGCGCCAGCAGCCCCGGGACTAGCGGGACCTTAGCCAAAAACATTCAGTACTTC.

The chain joins TRBV14 to TRBJ2-5; D is perhaps TRBD1 (5 bases). Per the germline V gene, CDR1 is SGHDN and CDR2 is FVKESK. V shed 4 bases and J shed 4 bases, with 10 bases lying between them. CDR3 length: 13 amino acids. In nucleotides, the CDR3 is TGTGCCAGCAGCCCTGGGGCAGGAGAGACCCAGTACTTC. As protein: CASSPGAGETQYF.

The chain is built from TRBV7-6 and TRBJ2-7; TRBD2 matches 7 bases. This CDR3 has 14 amino acids. The J segment lost 1 base and the V segment lost 5 bases, leaving 5 bases of the junction unmatched. CDR1 SGHVS and CDR2 FNYEAQ come from the germline V gene. CDR3 amino acids: CASSPQAGSYEQYF. CDR3 DNA: TGTGCCAGCAGCCCCCAAGCGGGGTCCTACGAGCAGTACTTC.

This sequence joins TRBV10-3 and TRBJ2-7; D is possibly TRBD1 (5 bases). Per the germline V gene, CDR1 is ENHRY and CDR2 is SYGVKD. The CDR3 sequence is 15 residues long. V was shortened by 8 bases and J by 1 base, with 18 bases between the two germline ends. CDR3 loop: CAICALTTGSYEQYF. The CDR3 DNA follows: TGTGCCATCTGTGCTTTAACAACAGGATCCTACGAGCAGTACTTC.

The rearrangement links TRBV10-3 to TRBJ1-5, with 9 bases identical to TRBD1. Unmatched junction bases numbered 7, after V lost 6 bases and J lost 4 bases. This CDR3 is 15 amino acids long. CDR1 and CDR2 (germline): ENHRY, SYGVKD. As DNA, the CDR3 is TGTGCCATCAGCTTGAACAGGGGGCCGAATCAGCCCCAGCATTTT. Its protein product is CAISLNRGPNQPQHF.

This clonotype was recorded once. The chain couples TRBV7-9 to TRBJ2-5; D call uncertain. CDR1 SEHNR and CDR2 FQNEAQ come from the germline V gene (reference sequence). V dropped 1 base and J dropped 5 bases, with 8 bases sitting between them. This CDR3 has 13 residues. CDR3 coding DNA: TGTGCCAGCAGCTTAGGAGACACGGAGACCCAGTACTTC. Encoded protein: CASSLGDTETQYF.

The table lists this clonotype with a few counts. The chain combines TRBV12-3 or TRBV12-4 with TRBJ1-5; 8 bases are a match to TRBD1. CDR3 size: 16 residues. The V gene end was trimmed by 4 bases and the J gene end by 2 bases; junction bases not matched to a gene: 7. CDR3 nucleotide sequence: TGTGCCAGCAGTTCGCCCGACAGGGGAGGCAATCAGCCCCAGCATTTT. Its protein is CASSSPDRGGNQPQHF.

Regarding this clonotype: Mismatch with germline at one junction end may stem from a read error. The chain has TRBV3-1 and TRBJ1-1; 10 nucleotides agree with TRBD1. Germline V CDR1 and CDR2: LGHDT, YNNKEL (reference sequence). The CDR3 extends over 14 amino acids. CDR3 nucleotide sequence: TGTGCCAGCAGGAGGGGACAGGGGAACTCTGAAGCTTTCTTT. This encodes CASRRGQGNSEAFF. Together with reference TRBV3-1 and TRBJ1-1, the CDR3 gives the full variable domain: DTAVSQTPKYLVTQMGNDKSIKCEQNLGHDTMYWYKQDSKKFLKIMFSYNNKELIINETVPNRFSPKSPDKAHLNLHINSLELGDSAVYFCASRRGQGNSEAFFGQGTRLTVV.

This clonotype appeared a few times. This clone may be a read error of a much larger clone one base away. The chain recombines TRBV6-1 with TRBJ1-2; 7 nucleotides agree with TRBD1. V lost 6 bases and J lost 4; bases outside the gene matches: 8. This CDR3 contains 14 residues. Germline CDR1 and CDR2: MNHNS and SASEGT. In nucleotides, the CDR3 is TGTGCCAGCAGGGGGGGACAGCCTGCCTATGGCTACACCTTC. Its protein is CASRGGQPAYGYTF.

V and J are TRBV7-6 and TRBJ2-1, with TRBD1 identical over 9 bases. V was pared by 8 bases and J by 4 bases, with 9 bases of the junction left unmatched. The CDR3 runs to 15 residues. Per the germline V gene, CDR1 is SGHVS and CDR2 is FNYEAQ. CDR3 DNA sequence: TGTGCCAGCTCCCAGGAACAGGGGGCTTACAATGAGCAGTTCTTC. Translated: CASSQEQGAYNEQFF.

This clonotype was detected a few times. In DNA, the CDR3 is TGTGCCAGCAGTTTCCAAGGCGATGGCTACACCTTC. Amino acids: CASSFQGDGYTF. The gene calls are TRBV6-6 and TRBJ1-2; no definite D call. CDR1 is MNHNY and CDR2 is SVGAGI in the germline V gene (reference sequence). CDR3 length equals 12 residues. With 4 bases removed from V and 6 bases from J, the gap between germline ends came to 9 bases.

The chain has TRBV10-3 and TRBJ2-3; D is tentatively TRBD1 or TRBD2 (5 bases each). The CDR3 runs 14 residues. The germline gives CDR1 ENHRY, CDR2 SYGVKD. The ends were cut back, 6 bases at V and 0 bases at J, with 10 bases in the middle. The CDR3 coding sequence is TGTGCCATCAGGGGACCACTCAGCACAGATACGCAGTATTTT. It specifies CAIRGPLSTDTQYF.